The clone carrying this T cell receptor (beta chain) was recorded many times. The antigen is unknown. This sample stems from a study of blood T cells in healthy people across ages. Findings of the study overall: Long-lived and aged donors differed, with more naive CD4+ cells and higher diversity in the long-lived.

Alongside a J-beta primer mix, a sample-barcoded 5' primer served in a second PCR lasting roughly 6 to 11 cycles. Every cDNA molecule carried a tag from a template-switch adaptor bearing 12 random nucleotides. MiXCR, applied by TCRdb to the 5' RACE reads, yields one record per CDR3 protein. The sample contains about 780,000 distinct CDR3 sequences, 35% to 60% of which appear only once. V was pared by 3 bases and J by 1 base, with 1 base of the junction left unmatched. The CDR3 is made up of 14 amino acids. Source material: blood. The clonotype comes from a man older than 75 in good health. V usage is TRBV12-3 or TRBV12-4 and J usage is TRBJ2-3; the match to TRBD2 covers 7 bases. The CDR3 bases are TGTGCCAGCAGTTTGGGAGGGGGCACAGATACGCAGTATTTT. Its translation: CASSLGGGTDTQYF.